The present T cell receptor beta chain was sequenced within a study of T cell responses to AZD1222 COVID-19 vaccine. Study results and caveats: There were vaccine-associated CD4 TCRs across spike, dominant at 160-218 and 743-854.

Comments on this clone: Its antigen is undetermined.

CDR3 length: 13 residues. Germline V CDR1 and CDR2: MDHEN, SYDVKM. Trimming shortened V by 5 bases and J by 10 bases, and 17 bases separated the two germline ends. Measured with immunoSEQ multiplex PCR; TCRdb has only the in-frame clones, and not every one. The table has approximately 110,000 clones, around 93% seen once; the top ten hold under 9%. This sequence was found in an adult who received the AZD1222 COVID-19 vaccine. The sequencing used peripheral blood, collected 28 days after the second AZD1222 dose. The chain combines TRBV28 with TRBJ1-1; possible D gene TRBD1, 5 bases. The chain's CDR3 is CASSPPRGSLAFF. The CDR3 DNA sequence: TGTGCCAGCAGTCCCCCGAGGGGTTCCTTAGCTTTCTTT.